Listed below are T cell receptor beta chains from one sample, sequenced in a study of cytomegalovirus exposure and HLA in healthy donors. Sequencing used immunoSEQ multiplex PCR; TCRdb keeps in-frame clones, though not all of them. The sample lists over 30,000 clones; about 67% were seen once. Sample: PBMCs. These receptors came from a man aged 40-49 years in good health and CMV-seropositive. Both conserved end residues are part of each CDR3. Where a row states a size, it is once, few, many or the class of an expanded clone; other rows omit it.

len: 16; abundance: few; v_gene: TRBV7-2; j_gene: TRBJ2-5; CDR3aa: CASSSEPRGGKKTQYF
len: 16; abundance: few; v_gene: TRBV5-8; j_gene: TRBJ2-2; CDR3aa: CASSPRARGAPGELFF
len: 14; abundance: few; v_gene: TRBV5-6; j_gene: TRBJ2-5; CDR3aa: CASSSKGAGETQYF
len: 15; abundance: .; v_gene: TRBV18; j_gene: TRBJ1-1; CDR3aa: CASSPQKDSATEAFF
len: 13; abundance: .; v_gene: TRBV7-2; j_gene: TRBJ1-5; CDR3aa: CASSPDRDQTQHF
len: 13; abundance: .; v_gene: TRBV27; j_gene: TRBJ2-7; CDR3aa: CASTKTGGGGQYF
len: 15; abundance: few; v_gene: TRBV5-8; j_gene: TRBJ1-5; CDR3aa: CASRPGQHSNQPQHF
len: 15; abundance: few; v_gene: TRBV5-8; j_gene: TRBJ2-1; CDR3aa: CASSLVRQTVNEQFF
len: 15; abundance: .; v_gene: TRBV7-9; j_gene: TRBJ1-3; CDR3aa: CASSWEGVGGNTIYF
len: 12; abundance: few; v_gene: TRBV5-1; j_gene: TRBJ2-3; CDR3aa: CASSYAGSTQYF
len: 13; abundance: .; v_gene: TRBV18; j_gene: TRBJ1-4; CDR3aa: CASSQGPSEKLFF
len: 17; abundance: .; v_gene: TRBV5-1; j_gene: TRBJ2-2; CDR3aa: CASSRATGPTNTGELFF
len: 14; abundance: .; v_gene: TRBV12-5; j_gene: TRBJ1-2; CDR3aa: CASSPPMPVYGYTF
len: 16; abundance: .; v_gene: TRBV27; j_gene: TRBJ2-4; CDR3aa: CASSSISGLAKNIQYF
len: 13; abundance: .; v_gene: TRBV27; j_gene: TRBJ2-7; CDR3aa: CARATGTPPEQYF
len: 17; abundance: once; v_gene: TRBV27; j_gene: TRBJ1-6; CDR3aa: CASAGRASSSYNSPLHF
len: 13; abundance: .; v_gene: TRBV5-6; j_gene: TRBJ2-3; CDR3aa: CASSLDNADTQYF
len: 15; abundance: once; v_gene: TRBV12-2; j_gene: TRBJ1-1; CDR3aa: CASRSPAGSQTEAFF